This TCR beta chain came from a study of shared clonotypes between healthy human individuals. Study-level information: Three CD4 naive, three CD4 memory, two CD8 naive and one CD8 memory plate were used per donor.

In regard to this clone: Its specificity is unknown.

General study results and limits: The naive CD4 repertoires of a few donors were compared, and around 5% of clonotypes were shared. The study's rarefaction showed incomplete sorted-subset sequencing despite large depth.

Data came from immunoSEQ multiplex PCR; TCRdb stores just in-frame clones and leaves some out. This table holds approximately 2.5 million clones, approximately 94% found once. This CDR3 region has 14 residues. The germline gives CDR1 MNHEY, CDR2 SMNVEV (reference sequence). The V and J ends lost 2 bases and 4 bases respectively, with 8 bases between them. This chain joins TRBV27 and TRBJ1-4; D unclear. The sequence was collected from a man aged 18 to 35 in good health. Some clones in this sample may be carry-over from other donors' samples. Source material: naive CD4+ T cells from PBMCs. Documented subset: CD45RA+ positively selected. The CDR3 region has the DNA TGTGCCAGCAGTTTAGTCGGCCTTAATGAAAAACTGTTTTTT. Its protein product is CASSLVGLNEKLFF.